These 21 T cell receptor beta chains share one sample of origin, sequenced in a study of Graves' ophthalmopathy and Graves' hyperthyroidism. Amplified material comprised TCR beta CDR3 regions derived from RNA transcripts. Amplification began with first-round RT-PCR using HTBI primers, then second-round multiplex PCR was performed. TCRdb reanalysed the multiplex PCR reads using MiXCR and keeps one entry per CDR3 protein. The sample contains about 1.2 million distinct CDR3 sequences, about two fifths of which appear only once. Sequencing was carried out using peripheral blood or thyroid tissue (not recorded which). Receptor source: an adult man with Graves' hyperthyroidism.

This clonotype was found many times. J is TRBJ2-7 and V is TRBV7-2; 7 bases match TRBD1. The CDR3 length is 14 residues. Trimming took 3 bases from V and 9 from J; bases not matched to a gene: 11. CDR1 SGHTA and CDR2 FQGNSA come from the germline V gene. The CDR3 DNA sequence: TGTGCCAGCAGCTTTCCTGGACAGGTCTTTGCGCAGTACTTC. Its protein product is CASSFPGQVFAQYF.

This clonotype was detected only a few times. V gene TRBV7-2 combines with J gene TRBJ2-2, with D possibly being TRBD1 (5 bases). The ends were cut back, 5 bases at V and 2 bases at J, with 15 bases in the middle. CDR3 size: 16 residues. Germline-derived CDR1 and CDR2 are SGHTA and FQGNSA. CDR3 sequence reads: CASSPRGRANTGELFF. CDR3 DNA: TGTGCCAGCAGCCCAAGGGGCAGGGCTAACACCGGGGAGCTGTTTTTT.

To note about this clonotype: The CDR3 end shows no conserved phenylalanine or tryptophan, and so a read error is likely. V and J are TRBV10-2 and TRBJ1-2; D unresolved. CDR3 size: 11 residues. Germline loops: CDR1 WSHSY, CDR2 SAAADI. Trimming pared 5 bases from V and 8 bases from J, leaving 9 bases between. CDR3 DNA sequence: TGCGCCAGCAGTTACTCGTCCGGCTACACCCTC. It specifies CASSYSSGYTL.

The V call is TRBV29-1, the J call TRBJ1-3; the D gene is possibly TRBD1 (5 bases). CDR3 length: 14 amino acids. Germline V gene sequence: CDR1 SQVTM, CDR2 ANQGSEA. Trimming took 1 base from V and 0 from J, leaving 7 bases between them. The CDR3 DNA is TGCAGCGTTGAAGGGGGCTACTCTGGAAACACCATATATTTT. Its translation is CSVEGGYSGNTIYF.

This clonotype was counted only a few times. V usage is TRBV6-2 or TRBV6-3 and J usage is TRBJ2-5; D may be TRBD2 (6 bases). Trimming took off 2 bases at V and 6 bases at J, with 13 bases between the two ends. CDR3 length equals 14 residues. The germline V gene has CDR1 MNHEY and CDR2 SVGEGT. The CDR3 reads CASSYRGTIKTQYF. CDR3 DNA: TGTGCCAGCAGTTACCGGGGGACCATAAAGACCCAGTACTTC.

This sequence joins TRBV25-1 and TRBJ1-5; tentative D call: TRBD1 (6 bases). CDR1 and CDR2 (germline): MGHDK, SYGVNS. The CDR3 covers 14 residues. The V end lost 6 bases, the J end lost 6 bases, and 15 bases lay between the germline ends. CDR3 loop: CASSSEQGFQPQHF. The CDR3 coding sequence is TGTGCCAGCAGCAGCGAACAGGGTTTTCAGCCCCAGCATTTT.

This clonotype has just a few counts. The chain has TRBV9 and TRBJ2-7; tentatively, D is TRBD1 or TRBD2 (6 bases each). V was shortened by 0 bases and J by 0 bases, with 10 bases between the two germline ends. The germline CDR1 and CDR2 sequences are SGDLS and YYNGEE. The CDR3 is made up of 15 amino acids. The CDR3 spells CASSVGGGLSYEQYF. The CDR3 DNA reads TGTGCCAGCAGCGTAGGAGGGGGGCTCTCCTACGAGCAGTACTTC.

The V and J genes are TRBV29-1 and TRBJ2-7, with TRBD2 matching over 8 bases. The ends lost 6 bases at V and 5 bases at J; junction bases unmatched: 3. The CDR3 runs 11 residues. The germline V gene encodes CDR1 SQVTM and CDR2 ANQGSEA. CDR3: CSVSGSHEQYF. Here the CDR3 DNA reads TGCAGCGTGAGCGGGAGCCACGAGCAGTACTTC.

This clonotype was recorded a few times. This chain links TRBV11-2 with TRBJ2-7; D perhaps matches TRBD2 (5 bases). V was cut by 10 bases and J by 4 bases, with 20 bases left in between. Germline V gene sequence: CDR1 SGHAT, CDR2 FQNNGV. The CDR3 is 14 residues long. CDR3 coding DNA: TGTGCCACCAGACCCATACGGGGATCATACGAGCAGTACTTC. This gives the protein CATRPIRGSYEQYF. The full variable domain, with the rest looked up from reference TRBV11-2 and TRBJ2-7, is EAGVAQSPRYKIIEKRQSVAFWCNPISGHATLYWYQQILGQGPKLLIQFQNNGVVDDSQLPKDRFSAERLKGVDSTLKIQPAKLEDSAVYLCATRPIRGSYEQYFGPGTRLTVT.

This clonotype showed up just a few times. This chain uses TRBV4-1 with TRBJ1-4; 7 bases are a match to TRBD1. J gave up 13 bases and V 1 base, and 18 bases lay outside the gene matches. CDR1 and CDR2 (germline): MGHRA, YSYEKL. This CDR3 is built from 17 residues. CDR3 sequence (DNA): TGCGCCAGCAGCCAAGCTCCCTTCCCGGGTGGGGAGGGGGCACTGTTTTTT. Its translation is CASSQAPFPGGEGALFF.

In its sample, this clonotype was seen many times. The chain is built from TRBV6-1 and TRBJ2-6, with D possibly TRBD2 on 5 matching bases. This CDR3 has 15 residues. The V end lost 3 bases, the J end lost 1 base, and 7 bases lay between the germline ends. The germline V gene has CDR1 MNHNS and CDR2 SASEGT. The CDR3 spells CASSDEGSGANVLTF. The CDR3, as DNA: TGTGCCAGCAGTGACGAGGGTTCTGGGGCCAACGTCCTGACTTTC.

This clonotype was counted a few times. J is TRBJ2-5 and V is TRBV29-1; 8 positions agree with TRBD1. Unmatched junction bases numbered 9, after V lost 4 bases and J lost 5 bases. The germline gives CDR1 SQVTM, CDR2 ANQGSEA. The CDR3 covers 14 residues. CDR3 residues: CSVVLPTGVETQYF. CDR3 in DNA: TGCAGCGTTGTACTTCCGACAGGGGTGGAGACCCAGTACTTC.

The chain uses TRBV7-6 and TRBJ2-1; 13 positions match TRBD2. This CDR3 has 15 amino acids. With 5 bases clipped from V and 6 bases from J, the junction kept 4 bases outside the gene matches. Per the germline V gene, CDR1 is SGHVS and CDR2 is FNYEAQ. The CDR3 sequence: CASSARLAGGNEQFF. The CDR3 nucleotides read TGTGCCAGCAGCGCACGACTAGCGGGGGGCAATGAGCAGTTCTTC.

The rearrangement joins TRBV12-3 or TRBV12-4 to TRBJ1-1; 9 nucleotides align to TRBD1. The CDR3 runs to 15 residues. V dropped 5 bases and J dropped 4; count of bases not matched to a gene: 8. The CDR3 spells CASSNRDRVGTEAFF. CDR3 sequence (DNA): TGTGCCAGCAGTAACCGGGACAGGGTTGGCACTGAAGCTTTCTTT.

This clonotype occurred many times. The chain links TRBV10-3 to TRBJ2-6; no clear D gene. The V gene's germline CDR1 is ENHRY and CDR2 SYGVKD. CDR3 length: 14 residues. V lost 8 bases, J lost 0 bases, and 8 bases lay in between. The CDR3 is CAISTSSGANVLTF. The CDR3 DNA reads TGTGCCATCTCGACGAGCTCTGGGGCCAACGTCCTGACTTTC.

For this clonotype: A much more abundant neighbour one base away suggests this may be a read error. The chain joins TRBV10-2 to TRBJ2-7, with D perhaps matching TRBD2 (6 bases). Trimming took 6 bases from V and 1 from J, leaving 19 bases between them. This CDR3 is 16 amino acids long. Germline-derived CDR1 and CDR2 are WSHSY and SAAADI. The CDR3 bases are TGCGCCAGCAGATCCGCCGGGGCTAGCGTTTCCTACGAGCAGTACTTC. Translating it yields CASRSAGASVSYEQYF.

To note about this clonotype: At one boundary the junction diverges from the germline segment, which might be a read error. This chain uses TRBV7-9 with TRBJ2-7; no clear D gene. CDR1 and CDR2 from the germline V gene are SEHNR and FQNEAQ (reference sequence). This CDR3 has 14 residues. The CDR3 DNA reads as TGTGCCATCAGCTTGACCGGCAGCTCCTATGAGCAGTACTTC. This gives the protein CAISLTGSSYEQYF.

This clonotype was found a few times. The rearrangement links TRBV14 to TRBJ2-2; a possible D gene is TRBD2 (5 bases). This CDR3 contains 17 residues. The V end lost 1 base, the J end lost 2 bases, and 14 bases lay between the germline ends. Germline CDR1 is SGHDN and CDR2 is FVKESK. The CDR3: CASSQGWRAANTGELFF. The CDR3 bases are TGTGCCAGCAGCCAAGGGTGGCGGGCAGCCAACACCGGGGAGCTGTTTTTT.

To note about this clonotype: At one of its ends the junction is not consistent with the germline gene, which may arise from a read error. The chain's CDR3 is CASSYSAGQGSREQYF. The CDR3 nucleotides are TGTGCCAGCAGTTACTCCGCGGGACAGGGGAGTCGCGAGCAGTACTTC. The rearrangement uses TRBV10-3 and TRBJ2-7; 10 positions agree with TRBD1. The CDR3 is made up of 16 amino acids. Germline-derived CDR1 and CDR2 are ENHRY and SYGVKD.

The sample holds many counts of this clonotype. This sequence joins TRBV6-5 and TRBJ2-6; D ambiguous. The CDR3 loop spans 16 amino acids. Germline V gene data show CDR1 as MNHEY and CDR2 as SVGAGI. V was cut by 2 bases and J by 0 bases, with 8 bases left in between. The CDR3 sequence is CASSYERASGANVLTF. The CDR3 DNA follows: TGTGCCAGCAGTTACGAACGGGCCTCTGGGGCCAACGTCCTGACTTTC.

This chain connects TRBV5-5 to TRBJ1-1; tentative D call: TRBD1 (6 bases). This CDR3 comprises 14 residues. CDR1 is SGHKS, CDR2 YYEKEE, per germline (reference sequence). CDR3 in DNA: TGTGCTAGAGTCTTCGACAGGCGGAACACTGAAGCTTTCTTT. It codes for CARVFDRRNTEAFF.